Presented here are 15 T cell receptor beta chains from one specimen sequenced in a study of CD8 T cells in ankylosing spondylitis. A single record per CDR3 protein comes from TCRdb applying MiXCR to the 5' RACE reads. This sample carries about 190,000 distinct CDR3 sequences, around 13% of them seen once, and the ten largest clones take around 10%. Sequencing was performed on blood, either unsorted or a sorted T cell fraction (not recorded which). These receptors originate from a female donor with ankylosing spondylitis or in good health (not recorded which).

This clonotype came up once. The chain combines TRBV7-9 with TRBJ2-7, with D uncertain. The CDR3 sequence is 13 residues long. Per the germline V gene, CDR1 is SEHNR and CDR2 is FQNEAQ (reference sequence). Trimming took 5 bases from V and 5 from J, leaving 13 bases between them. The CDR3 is CASSLGKANEQYF. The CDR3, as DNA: TGTGCCAGCAGCCTGGGGAAGGCTAACGAGCAGTACTTC.

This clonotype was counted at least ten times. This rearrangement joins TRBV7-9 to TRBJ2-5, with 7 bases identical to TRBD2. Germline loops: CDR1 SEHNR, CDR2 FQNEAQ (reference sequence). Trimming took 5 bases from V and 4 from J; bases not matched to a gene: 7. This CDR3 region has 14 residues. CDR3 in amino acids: CASSPHSGRETQYF. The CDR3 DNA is TGTGCCAGCAGCCCTCATAGCGGGCGAGAGACCCAGTACTTC.

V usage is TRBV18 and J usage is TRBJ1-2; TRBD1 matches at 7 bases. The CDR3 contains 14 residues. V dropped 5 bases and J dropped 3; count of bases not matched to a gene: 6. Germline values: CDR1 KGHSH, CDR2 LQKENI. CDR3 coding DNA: TGTGCCAGCTCAGAGGGACAGCCGGACTATGGCTACACCTTC. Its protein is CASSEGQPDYGYTF.

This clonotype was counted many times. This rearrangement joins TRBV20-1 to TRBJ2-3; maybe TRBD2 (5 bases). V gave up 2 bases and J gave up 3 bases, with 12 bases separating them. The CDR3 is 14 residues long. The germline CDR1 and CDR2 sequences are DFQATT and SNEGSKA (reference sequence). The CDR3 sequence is CSARHGLGTDTQYF. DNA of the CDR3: TGCAGTGCTAGACACGGACTTGGGACAGATACGCAGTATTTT.

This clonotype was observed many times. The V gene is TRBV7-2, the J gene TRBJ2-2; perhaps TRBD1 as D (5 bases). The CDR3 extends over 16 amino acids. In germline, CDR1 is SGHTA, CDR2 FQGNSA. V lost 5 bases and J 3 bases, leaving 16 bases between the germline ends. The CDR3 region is CASSRSALRDTGELFF. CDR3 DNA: TGTGCCAGCAGCCGGAGTGCCCTCAGGGACACCGGGGAGCTGTTTTTT.

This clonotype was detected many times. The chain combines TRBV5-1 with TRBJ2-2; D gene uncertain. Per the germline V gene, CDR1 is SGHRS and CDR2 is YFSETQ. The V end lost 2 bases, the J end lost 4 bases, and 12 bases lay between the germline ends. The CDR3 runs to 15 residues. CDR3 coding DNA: TGCGCCAGCAGCTTAGGTCCAGCCCTCACCGGGGAGCTGTTTTTT. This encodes CASSLGPALTGELFF.

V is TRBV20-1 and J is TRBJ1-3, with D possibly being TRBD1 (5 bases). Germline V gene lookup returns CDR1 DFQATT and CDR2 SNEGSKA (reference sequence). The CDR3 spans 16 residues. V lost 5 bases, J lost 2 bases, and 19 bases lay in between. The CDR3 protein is CSAVATLRGPGNTIYF. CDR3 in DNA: TGCAGTGCTGTCGCCACACTCCGGGGACCTGGAAACACCATATATTTT.

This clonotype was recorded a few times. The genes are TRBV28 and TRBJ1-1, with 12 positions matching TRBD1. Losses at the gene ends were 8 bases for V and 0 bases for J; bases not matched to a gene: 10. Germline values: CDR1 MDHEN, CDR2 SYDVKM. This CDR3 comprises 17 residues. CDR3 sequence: CASYNGGTGGMNTEAFF. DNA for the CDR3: TGTGCCAGCTACAACGGCGGGACAGGGGGCATGAACACTGAAGCTTTCTTT.

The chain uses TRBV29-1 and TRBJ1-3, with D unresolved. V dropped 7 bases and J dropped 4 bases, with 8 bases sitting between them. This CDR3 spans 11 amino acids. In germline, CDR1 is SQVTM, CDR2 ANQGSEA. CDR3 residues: CSARAGNTIYF. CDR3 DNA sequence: TGCAGCGCGCGGGCGGGAAACACCATATATTTT.

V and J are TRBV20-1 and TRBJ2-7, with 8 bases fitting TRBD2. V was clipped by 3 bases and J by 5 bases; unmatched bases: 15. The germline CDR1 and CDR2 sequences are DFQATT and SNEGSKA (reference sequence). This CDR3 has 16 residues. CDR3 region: CSASPLGGLVRDEQYF. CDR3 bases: TGCAGTGCTAGCCCCCTTGGGGGACTAGTGAGGGACGAGCAGTACTTC.

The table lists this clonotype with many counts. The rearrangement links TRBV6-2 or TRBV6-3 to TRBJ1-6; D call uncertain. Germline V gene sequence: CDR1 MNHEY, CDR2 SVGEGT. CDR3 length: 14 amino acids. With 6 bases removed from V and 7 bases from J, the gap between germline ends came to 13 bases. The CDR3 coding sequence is TGTGCCAGCAGCGACCCTGTTGGGAATTCACCCCTCCACTTT. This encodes CASSDPVGNSPLHF.

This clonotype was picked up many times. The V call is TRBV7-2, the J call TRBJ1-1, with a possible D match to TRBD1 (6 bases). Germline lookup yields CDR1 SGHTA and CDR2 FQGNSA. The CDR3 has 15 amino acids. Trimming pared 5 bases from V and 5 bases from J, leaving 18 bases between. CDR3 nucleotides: TGTGCCAGCAGCCCTTCTGGGGGGGGGCGAACTGAAGCTTTCTTT. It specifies CASSPSGGGRTEAFF.

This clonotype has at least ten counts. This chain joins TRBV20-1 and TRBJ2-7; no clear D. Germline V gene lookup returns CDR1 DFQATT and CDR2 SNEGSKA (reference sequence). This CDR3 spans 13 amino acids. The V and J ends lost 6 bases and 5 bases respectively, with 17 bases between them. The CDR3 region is CSATLGEGDEQYF. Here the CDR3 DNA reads TGCAGTGCCACTCTCGGAGAAGGCGACGAGCAGTACTTC.

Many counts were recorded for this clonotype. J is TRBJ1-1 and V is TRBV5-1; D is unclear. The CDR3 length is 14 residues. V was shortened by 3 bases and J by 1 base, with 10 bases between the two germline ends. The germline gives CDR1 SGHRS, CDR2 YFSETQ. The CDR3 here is CASSYGSANTEAFF. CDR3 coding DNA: TGCGCCAGCAGCTACGGGTCAGCGAACACTGAAGCTTTCTTT.

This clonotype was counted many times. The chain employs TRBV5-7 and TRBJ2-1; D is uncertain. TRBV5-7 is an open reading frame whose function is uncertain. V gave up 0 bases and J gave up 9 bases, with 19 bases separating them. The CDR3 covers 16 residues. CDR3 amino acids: CASSLAAAGWNAEQFF. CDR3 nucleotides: TGTGCCAGCAGCTTGGCGGCAGCTGGTTGGAACGCTGAGCAGTTCTTC.